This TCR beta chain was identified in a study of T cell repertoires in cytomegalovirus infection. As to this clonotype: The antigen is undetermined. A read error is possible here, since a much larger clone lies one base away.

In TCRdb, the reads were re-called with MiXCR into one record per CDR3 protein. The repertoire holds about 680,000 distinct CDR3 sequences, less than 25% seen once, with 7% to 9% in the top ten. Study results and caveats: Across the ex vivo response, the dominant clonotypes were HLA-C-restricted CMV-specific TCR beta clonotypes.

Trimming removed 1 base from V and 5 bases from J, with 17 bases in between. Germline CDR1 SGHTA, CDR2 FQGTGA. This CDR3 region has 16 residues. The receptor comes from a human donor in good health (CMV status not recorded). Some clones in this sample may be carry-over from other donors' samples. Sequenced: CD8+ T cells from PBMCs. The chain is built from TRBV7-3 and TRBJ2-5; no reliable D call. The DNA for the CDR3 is TGTGCCAGCAGCTTAAGTGACTCAGCCCCAATGGAGACCCAGTACTTC. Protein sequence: CASSLSDSAPMETQYF.